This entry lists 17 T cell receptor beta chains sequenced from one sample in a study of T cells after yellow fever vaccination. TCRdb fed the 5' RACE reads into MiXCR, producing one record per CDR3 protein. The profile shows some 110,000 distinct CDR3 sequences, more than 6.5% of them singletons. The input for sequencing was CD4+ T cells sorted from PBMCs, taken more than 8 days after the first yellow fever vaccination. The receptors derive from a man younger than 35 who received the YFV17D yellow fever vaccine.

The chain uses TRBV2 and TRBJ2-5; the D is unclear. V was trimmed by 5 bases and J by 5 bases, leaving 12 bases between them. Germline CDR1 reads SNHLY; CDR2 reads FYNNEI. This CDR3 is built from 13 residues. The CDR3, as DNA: TGTGCCAGCAGTCCTGACATGGCTGAGACCCAGTACTTC. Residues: CASSPDMAETQYF.

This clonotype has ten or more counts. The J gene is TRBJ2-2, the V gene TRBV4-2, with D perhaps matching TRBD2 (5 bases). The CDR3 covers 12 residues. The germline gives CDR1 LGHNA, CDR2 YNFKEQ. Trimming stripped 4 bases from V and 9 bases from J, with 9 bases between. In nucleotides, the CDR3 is TGTGCCAGCAGCCCCGAGGGAAGGGAGCTGTTTTTT. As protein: CASSPEGRELFF.

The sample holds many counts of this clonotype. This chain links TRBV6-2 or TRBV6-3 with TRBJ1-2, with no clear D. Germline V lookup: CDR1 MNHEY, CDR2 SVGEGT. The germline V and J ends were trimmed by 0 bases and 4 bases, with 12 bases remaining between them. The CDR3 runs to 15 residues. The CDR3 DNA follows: TGTGCCAGCAGTTACTCGGTCCGGAACCCCTATGGCTACACCTTC. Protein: CASSYSVRNPYGYTF.

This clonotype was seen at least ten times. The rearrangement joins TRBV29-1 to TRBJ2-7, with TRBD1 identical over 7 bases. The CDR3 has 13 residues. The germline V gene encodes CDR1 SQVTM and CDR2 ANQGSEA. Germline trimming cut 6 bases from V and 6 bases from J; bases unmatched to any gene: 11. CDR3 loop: CSVKTGPSLEQYF. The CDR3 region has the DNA TGCAGCGTGAAGACAGGGCCATCCCTCGAGCAGTACTTC.

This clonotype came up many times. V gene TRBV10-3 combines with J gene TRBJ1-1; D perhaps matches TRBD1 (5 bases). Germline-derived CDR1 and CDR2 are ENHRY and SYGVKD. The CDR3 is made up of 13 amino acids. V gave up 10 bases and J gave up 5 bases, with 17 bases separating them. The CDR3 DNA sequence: TGTGCCACCTCGGACACCGGCGGGACTGAAGCTTTCTTT. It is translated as CATSDTGGTEAFF.

In nucleotides, the CDR3 is TGTGCCAGTAGTTCGGGGACGGCAATCTCTGGAAACACCATATATTTT. This encodes CASSSGTAISGNTIYF. The rearrangement uses TRBV19 and TRBJ1-3, with D maybe TRBD1 (5 bases). Trimming took 5 bases from V and 0 from J, leaving 14 bases between them. The CDR3 sequence is 16 residues long. Germline CDR1 and CDR2: LNHDA and SQIVND (reference sequence).

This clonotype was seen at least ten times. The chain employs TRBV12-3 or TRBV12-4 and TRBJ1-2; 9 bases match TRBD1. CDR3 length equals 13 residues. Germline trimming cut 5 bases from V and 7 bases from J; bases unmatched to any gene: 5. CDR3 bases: TGTGCCAGCAGTGAAGGACAGGGGCTTGGCTACACCTTC. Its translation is CASSEGQGLGYTF.

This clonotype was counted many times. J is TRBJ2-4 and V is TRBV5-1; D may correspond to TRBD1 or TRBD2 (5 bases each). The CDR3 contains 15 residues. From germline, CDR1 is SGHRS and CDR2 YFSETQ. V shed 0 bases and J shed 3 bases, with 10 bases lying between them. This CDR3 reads CASSLEHGGKNIQYF. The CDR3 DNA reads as TGCGCCAGCAGCTTGGAGCATGGGGGCAAAAACATTCAGTACTTC.

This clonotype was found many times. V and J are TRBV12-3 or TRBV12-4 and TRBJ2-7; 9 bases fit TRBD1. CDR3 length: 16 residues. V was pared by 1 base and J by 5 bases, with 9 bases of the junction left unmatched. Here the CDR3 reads CASSLDGTGGNDEQYV. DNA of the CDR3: TGTGCCAGCAGTTTAGATGGTACAGGGGGCAACGACGAGCAGTACGTC.

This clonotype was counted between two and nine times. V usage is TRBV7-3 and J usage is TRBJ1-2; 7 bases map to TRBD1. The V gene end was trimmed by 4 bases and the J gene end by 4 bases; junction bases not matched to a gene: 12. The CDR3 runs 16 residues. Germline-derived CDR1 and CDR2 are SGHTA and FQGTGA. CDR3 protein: CASSSVAGTAGYGYTF. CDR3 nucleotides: TGTGCCAGCAGCTCCGTCGCCGGGACAGCCGGCTATGGCTACACCTTC.

DNA for the CDR3: TGCGCCAGCAGCCAAGATTACAGGAACACTGAAGCTTTCTTT. Its protein is CASSQDYRNTEAFF. The chain couples TRBV4-1 to TRBJ1-1; D remains ambiguous. The germline V gene encodes CDR1 MGHRA and CDR2 YSYEKL. Trimming took off 0 bases at V and 1 base at J, with 6 bases between the two ends. The CDR3 sequence is 14 residues long.

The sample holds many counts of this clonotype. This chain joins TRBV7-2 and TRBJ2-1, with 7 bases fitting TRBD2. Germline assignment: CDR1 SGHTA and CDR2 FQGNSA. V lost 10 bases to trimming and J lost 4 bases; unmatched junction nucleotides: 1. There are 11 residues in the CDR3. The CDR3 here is CATGRYNEQFF. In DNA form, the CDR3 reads TGTGCCACCGGGAGGTACAATGAGCAGTTCTTC.

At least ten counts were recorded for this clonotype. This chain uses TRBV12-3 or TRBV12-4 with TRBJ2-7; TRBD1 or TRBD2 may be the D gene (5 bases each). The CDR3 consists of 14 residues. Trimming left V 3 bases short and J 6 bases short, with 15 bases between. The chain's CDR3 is CASSFGGRRSEQYF. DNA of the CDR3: TGTGCCAGCAGTTTTGGGGGAAGGAGGTCCGAGCAGTACTTC.

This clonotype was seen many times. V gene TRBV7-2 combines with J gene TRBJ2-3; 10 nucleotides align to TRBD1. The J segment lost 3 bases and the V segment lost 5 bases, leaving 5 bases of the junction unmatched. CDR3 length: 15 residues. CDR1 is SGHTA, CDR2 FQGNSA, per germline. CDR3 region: CASSTRTGGTDTQYF. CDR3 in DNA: TGTGCCAGCAGCACTAGGACAGGGGGGACAGATACGCAGTATTTT.

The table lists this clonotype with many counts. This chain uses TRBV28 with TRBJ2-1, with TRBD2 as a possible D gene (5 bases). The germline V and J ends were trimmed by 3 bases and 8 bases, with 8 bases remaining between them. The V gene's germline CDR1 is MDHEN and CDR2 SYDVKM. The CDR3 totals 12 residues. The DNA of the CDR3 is TGTGCCAGCAGTTTGGCCGGGGATGAGCAGTTCTTC. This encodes CASSLAGDEQFF.

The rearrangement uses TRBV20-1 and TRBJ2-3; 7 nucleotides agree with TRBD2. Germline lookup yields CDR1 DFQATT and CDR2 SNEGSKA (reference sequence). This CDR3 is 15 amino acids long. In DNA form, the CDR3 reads TGCATTGCGAGCCACGCCCGGGGGGTCGCAGATACGCAGTATTTT. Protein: CIASHARGVADTQYF.

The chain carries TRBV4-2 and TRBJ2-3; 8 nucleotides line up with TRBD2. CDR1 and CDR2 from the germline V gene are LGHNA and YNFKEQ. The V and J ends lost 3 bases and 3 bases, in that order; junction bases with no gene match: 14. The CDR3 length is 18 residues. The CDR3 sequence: CASSQAGTNGGATDTQYF. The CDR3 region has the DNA TGTGCCAGCAGCCAGGCCGGGACTAACGGGGGGGCGACAGATACGCAGTATTTT.